This record covers a single T cell receptor beta chain. Its antigen is as yet unknown. V lost 3 bases and J 2 bases, leaving 8 bases between the germline ends. Looked up from germline, CDR1 is SEHNR and CDR2 is FQNEAQ (reference sequence). The CDR3 spans 14 residues. This sample is drawn from a study of siplizumab effects on memory and regulatory T cells. Study findings and constraints: Suppressive capability of dividing Tregs from siplizumab cultures went unverified. Relative to controls at around 25%, mappable alloreactive CD4+ clones exhibited a mean Treg-derived proportion of approximately 70% with siplizumab.

Roughly 10^5 TCR templates were assayed per sample. The data were produced by immunoSEQ multiplex PCR, yet TCRdb's version contains in-frame clones alone and is incomplete. The data hold tens of thousands of clones, with 90% to 97% observed a single time. Unstimulated naive, memory, effector memory and TEMRA subsets were subjected to sequencing in a few donor pairs. Sequencing was done on a sample of naive CD8+ T cells sorted from blood. The receptor was derived from a human donor in good health. The rearrangement uses TRBV7-9 and TRBJ2-1; no definite D call. Here the CDR3 reads CASSFSSTYNEQFF. The CDR3 coding sequence is TGTGCCAGCAGCTTTTCCAGCACCTACAATGAGCAGTTCTTC.